The 4 T cell receptor beta chains reported below all come from one sample, sequenced in a study of blood T cell repertoires in COVID-19. Some clones are missing from TCRdb's copy, which holds only in-frame ones; the method was immunoSEQ multiplex PCR. The sample records fewer than 85,000 clones, about 87% being singletons. The sequencing sample was made of peripheral blood. These receptors were taken from a human donor in a cohort sampled during active COVID-19.

V usage is TRBV7-2 and J usage is TRBJ2-5; no reliable D call. The CDR3 totals 13 residues. Germline-derived CDR1 and CDR2 are SGHTA and FQGNSA. V lost 2 bases, J lost 7 bases, and 11 bases lay in between. This chain's CDR3 is CASSLSRSGTQYF. The CDR3 DNA reads TGTGCCAGCAGCTTAAGTCGGTCAGGGACCCAGTACTTC.

This rearrangement joins TRBV28 to TRBJ2-1; D uncertain. Germline V gene data show CDR1 as MDHEN and CDR2 as SYDVKM. V was trimmed by 2 bases and J by 5 bases, leaving 7 bases between them. CDR3 length: 13 amino acids. This CDR3 is CASSLSTNNEQFF. The CDR3 coding sequence is TGTGCCAGCAGTTTAAGTACTAACAATGAGCAGTTCTTC. Full variable domain (missing parts from reference TRBV28 and TRBJ2-1): DVKVTQSSRYLVKRTGEKVFLECVQDMDHENMFWYRQDPGLGLRLIYFSYDVKMKEKGDIPEGYSVSREKKERFSLILESASTNQTSMYLCASSLSTNNEQFFGPGTRLTVL.

The chain recombines TRBV29-1 with TRBJ2-1; D possibly corresponds to TRBD1 (6 bases). The germline V gene has CDR1 SQVTM and CDR2 ANQGSEA. Trimming shortened V by 3 bases and J by 1 base, and 16 bases separated the two germline ends. CDR3 length equals 16 residues. The CDR3 reads CSVEGARELSYNEQFF. In nucleotides, the CDR3 is TGCAGCGTTGAGGGGGCCAGGGAATTGTCCTACAATGAGCAGTTCTTC.

CDR3 sequence reads: CASSLDVSYGYTF. The CDR3 bases are TGCGCCAGCAGCTTGGATGTCAGCTATGGCTACACCTTC. The chain couples TRBV5-1 to TRBJ1-2, with D unclear. This CDR3 is built from 13 residues. V was shortened by 0 bases and J by 4 bases, with 7 bases between the two germline ends. CDR1 and CDR2 (germline): SGHRS, YFSETQ.